These 22 T cell receptor beta chains came from one sample sequenced in a study of cytomegalovirus exposure and HLA in healthy donors (TCRdb year 2017). The protocol used for the library was the immunoSEQ multiplex PCR assay. The multiplex PCR relied on a mix of 60 forward primers for TCR Vbeta segments and 13 reverse primers for TCR Jbeta segments. TCRdb took over this immuneACCESS table, retaining in-frame rearrangements with V and J assigned. Such tables are incomplete; in checked studies, under half of the missing clones stem from an unresolved V gene, and the remainder is unexplained. Recorded for this sample are roughly 200,000 clones; roughly 78% of them occurred a single time. Of the sample, 0.65% falls within the top ten clones. Sequencing was done on a sample of PBMCs. The origin of the receptors is a boy aged 5-17 years in good health and CMV-seronegative.

A few counts support this clone. The chain has TRBV7-2 and TRBJ1-2; D possibly corresponds to TRBD1 (5 bases). This CDR3 region has 14 residues. V was pared by 4 bases and J by 2 bases, with 11 bases between. Germline assignment: CDR1 SGHTA and CDR2 FQGNSA. CDR3 bases: TGTGCCAGCAGCTCTGGGACTGGCAACTATGGCTACACCTTC. This encodes CASSSGTGNYGYTF.

V gene TRBV7-9 combines with J gene TRBJ2-5, with 9 bases identical to TRBD2. The germline CDR1 and CDR2 sequences are SEHNR and FQNEAQ (reference sequence). CDR3 length: 17 residues. V was clipped by 4 bases and J by 2 bases; unmatched bases: 11. The CDR3, as DNA: TGTGCCAGCAGCTCACCTTATAGCGGGGGAGCTCAAGAGACCCAGTACTTC. Its translation: CASSSPYSGGAQETQYF.

J is TRBJ2-1 and V is TRBV4-3, with D maybe TRBD2 (7 bases). The length of the CDR3 is 17 residues. The germline V gene encodes CDR1 LGHNA and CDR2 YSLEER. Trimming took off 0 bases at V and 8 bases at J, with 20 bases between the two ends. The DNA of the CDR3 is TGCGCCAGCAGCCAAGATGGGGGGGGCGGCACGTCGCATGAGCAGTTCTTC. This gives the protein CASSQDGGGGTSHEQFF.

The genes are TRBV5-6 and TRBJ1-5, with D unclear. The CDR3 is made up of 14 amino acids. V was shortened by 0 bases and J by 6 bases, with 10 bases between the two germline ends. CDR1 and CDR2 from the germline V gene are SGHDT and YYEEEE. CDR3 residues: CASSLASGAQPQHF. Written as DNA, the CDR3 is TGTGCCAGCAGCTTGGCGTCAGGCGCTCAGCCCCAGCATTTT.

This clone was counted a few times. V and J are TRBV7-6 and TRBJ1-1; D call uncertain. Germline lookup yields CDR1 SGHVS and CDR2 FNYEAQ. The germline V and J ends were trimmed by 1 base and 1 base, with 7 bases remaining between them. This CDR3 has 14 amino acids. CDR3 sequence: CASSLEAGNTEAFF. The CDR3 DNA reads as TGTGCCAGCAGCTTAGAGGCAGGGAACACTGAAGCTTTCTTT.

The chain recombines TRBV13 with TRBJ2-5; D might be TRBD2 (7 bases). The end of the DNA fits TRBJ2-7 better, so the J call may be wrong. Germline CDR1 and CDR2: PRHDT and FYEKMQ (reference sequence). The CDR3 is 14 amino acids. The CDR3 nucleotides read TGTGCCAGCAATTACCGGGGGGCTTCTTACGAGCAGTACTTC. Protein product: CASNYRGASYEQYF.

This clone was recorded once. This chain uses TRBV13 with TRBJ2-1; D gene ambiguous. Looked up from germline, CDR1 is PRHDT and CDR2 is FYEKMQ (reference sequence). Between the trimmed V and J ends, which lost 5 bases and 0 bases, there was a span of 11 bases. The CDR3 runs to 15 residues. CDR3 sequence reads: CASSPGPSSYNEQFF. The CDR3 DNA reads TGTGCCAGCAGCCCCGGTCCGAGCTCCTACAATGAGCAGTTCTTC.

This chain uses TRBV7-2 with TRBJ2-1, with D maybe TRBD1 (5 bases). This CDR3 comprises 15 residues. V lost 1 base and J 4 bases, leaving 11 bases between the germline ends. CDR1 and CDR2 from the germline V gene are SGHTA and FQGNSA. CDR3 residues: CASSLGTSLYNEQFF. In DNA form, the CDR3 reads TGTGCCAGCAGCTTAGGGACAAGCCTTTACAATGAGCAGTTCTTC.

The chain employs TRBV9 and TRBJ1-1; 7 bases fit TRBD1. Trimming cost V 0 bases and J 1 base; bases outside gene matches: 0. This CDR3 has 14 amino acids. CDR1 and CDR2 from the germline V gene are SGDLS and YYNGEE. In DNA, the CDR3 is TGTGCCAGCAGCGTAGGGACAGGGAACACTGAAGCTTTCTTT. Its translation: CASSVGTGNTEAFF. Supplemented by reference TRBV9 and TRBJ1-1, the full variable domain reads DSGVTQTPKHLITATGQRVTLRCSPRSGDLSVYWYQQSLDQGLQFLIQYYNGEERAKGNILERFSAQQFPDLHSELNLSSLELGDSALYFCASSVGTGNTEAFFGQGTRLTVV.

This clone was counted once. V gene TRBV7-3 combines with J gene TRBJ2-3; the match to TRBD2 covers 13 bases. Germline-derived CDR1 and CDR2 are SGHTA and FQGTGA. This CDR3 comprises 17 residues. Trimming cost V 2 bases and J 4 bases; bases outside gene matches: 6. CDR3 nucleotides: TGTGCCAGCAGCTTACATCCACTAGCGGGAGGGCCAGATACGCAGTATTTT. Translated: CASSLHPLAGGPDTQYF.

The V and J genes are TRBV30 and TRBJ2-3, with 7 bases fitting TRBD2. The V segment lost 3 bases and the J segment 2 bases; nucleotides outside the gene matches: 8. The CDR3 spans 15 residues. Per germline, CDR1 GTSNPN and CDR2 SVGIG (reference sequence). DNA of the CDR3: TGTGCCTGGAGAAGAGGCGGGAGCCCCACAGATACGCAGTATTTT. Amino acids: CAWRRGGSPTDTQYF.

DNA for the CDR3: TGTGCCAGCAGTTCGTGGACAGGGAGGGAAGATACGCAGTATTTT. Translated, it gives CASSSWTGREDTQYF. The rearrangement uses TRBV28 and TRBJ2-3, with D possibly TRBD1 on 8 matching bases. The CDR3 totals 15 residues. V was cut by 4 bases and J by 5 bases, with 16 bases left in between. The germline V gene encodes CDR1 MDHEN and CDR2 SYDVKM.

This chain links TRBV7-9 with TRBJ1-2; TRBD1 might be the D (6 bases). With 0 bases removed from V and 3 bases from J, the gap between germline ends came to 11 bases. Germline CDR1 reads SEHNR; CDR2 reads FQNEAQ (reference sequence). The CDR3 runs to 15 residues. CDR3 sequence reads: CASSLAGRGDYGYTF. The DNA for the CDR3 is TGTGCCAGCAGCTTAGCGGGGAGGGGGGACTATGGCTACACCTTC.

The chain is built from TRBV2 and TRBJ2-3, with 13 bases that match TRBD2. With V trimmed by 4 bases and J by 7 bases, 5 bases remained unmatched. Germline-derived CDR1 and CDR2 are SNHLY and FYNNEI. CDR3 length equals 15 residues. In DNA form, the CDR3 reads TGTGCCAGCAGTGCGACTAGCGGGGGGTTGAATACGCAGTATTTT. Amino acids: CASSATSGGLNTQYF.

The chain employs TRBV29-1 and TRBJ2-7; 9 nucleotides line up with TRBD2. Germline loops: CDR1 SQVTM, CDR2 ANQGSEA. The CDR3 covers 15 residues. V lost 2 bases to trimming and J lost 2 bases; unmatched junction nucleotides: 7. In DNA form, the CDR3 reads TGCAGCGTTGAAAAGGAGCGGGGGGTCCCCTACGAGCAGTACTTC. Translated, it gives CSVEKERGVPYEQYF.

The J gene is TRBJ2-5, the V gene TRBV5-1; 11 positions match TRBD2. The germline CDR1 and CDR2 sequences are SGHRS and YFSETQ. Trimming removed 2 bases from V and 5 bases from J; junction bases left unmatched: 5. CDR3 length: 15 residues. CDR3 sequence: CASSFSGGALETQYF. CDR3 bases: TGCGCCAGCAGCTTTAGCGGGGGGGCGTTGGAGACCCAGTACTTC. The whole variable domain, remainder taken from reference TRBV5-1 and TRBJ2-5, is KAGVTQTPRYLIKTRGQQVTLSCSPISGHRSVSWYQQTPGQGLQFLFEYFSETQRNKGNFPGRFSGRQFSNSRSEMNVSTLELGDSALYLCASSFSGGALETQYFGPGTRLLVL.

This clone was recorded once. The chain combines TRBV7-6 with TRBJ2-2, with D perhaps matching TRBD2 (7 bases). The germline V gene encodes CDR1 SGHVS and CDR2 FNYEAQ. The CDR3 totals 16 residues. V was shortened by 5 bases and J by 4 bases, with 17 bases between the two germline ends. CDR3 nucleotide sequence: TGTGCCAGCAGCGATCGAGGGGGGGCGCGCACCGGGGAGCTGTTTTTT. Its protein is CASSDRGGARTGELFF.

In its sample, this clone was seen once. The gene calls are TRBV30 and TRBJ2-5; D is unclear. The CDR3 length is 12 residues. V was pared by 1 base and J by 1 base, with 4 bases between. Germline CDR1 GTSNPN, CDR2 SVGIG (reference sequence). The CDR3 spells CAWSGSQETQYF. The CDR3 nucleotides are TGTGCCTGGAGTGGCAGCCAAGAGACCCAGTACTTC.

The chain links TRBV19 to TRBJ1-2; 8 nucleotides line up with TRBD1. This CDR3 comprises 16 residues. Germline lookup yields CDR1 LNHDA and CDR2 SQIVND (reference sequence). Losses at the gene ends were 5 bases for V and 4 bases for J; bases not matched to a gene: 12. CDR3 protein: CASSAVTQGAAYGYTF. The CDR3 DNA follows: TGTGCCAGTAGTGCGGTGACTCAGGGGGCGGCCTATGGCTACACCTTC.

With respect to this clone: The identical CDR3 is also encoded by other nucleotide sequences in the sample. This sequence joins TRBV5-4 and TRBJ1-2, with TRBD1 matching over 8 bases. The ends lost 4 bases at V and 4 bases at J; junction bases unmatched: 6. This CDR3 region has 14 residues. Germline V gene sequence: CDR1 SGHNT, CDR2 YYREEE (reference sequence). The CDR3 region is CASSLDRAIYGYTF. In DNA form, the CDR3 reads TGTGCCAGCAGCCTGGACAGGGCTATCTATGGCTACACCTTC.

This sequence joins TRBV15 and TRBJ2-3, with 9 bases lining up with TRBD2. CDR1 is LNHNV, CDR2 YYDKDF, per germline (reference sequence). The CDR3 length is 15 residues. V shed 4 bases, J shed 7 bases, and the junction held 9 bases outside the gene matches. As DNA, the CDR3 is TGTGCCACCAGCACTCTTAGCGGGAGAGGGCATACGCAGTATTTT. Translation gives CATSTLSGRGHTQYF.

The rearrangement links TRBV7-2 to TRBJ2-7; D is possibly TRBD2 (5 bases). Trimming took off 4 bases at V and 3 bases at J, with 13 bases between the two ends. Germline assignment: CDR1 SGHTA and CDR2 FQGNSA. This CDR3 contains 14 residues. Here the CDR3 reads CASSSRTGFYEQYF. As DNA, the CDR3 is TGTGCCAGCAGCTCACGGACGGGATTCTACGAGCAGTACTTC.